The 18 T cell receptor beta chains given below trace back to one sample, sequenced in a study of blood T cell repertoires in COVID-19. Method: immunoSEQ multiplex PCR; TCRdb's copy keeps in-frame clones and lacks some. The sample carries 130,000 to 150,000 clones, approximately 80% recorded once. The sequenced sample was peripheral blood. Every receptor here comes from a man aged 60-69 years with active or convalescent COVID-19.

The chain links TRBV7-2 to TRBJ1-2; possible D gene TRBD1, 5 bases. The CDR3 has 15 residues. Germline V gives CDR1 SGHTA, CDR2 FQGNSA. Trimming removed 1 base from V and 3 bases from J, with 12 bases in between. The CDR3 here is CASSLGQDIYYGYTF. DNA for the CDR3: TGTGCCAGCAGCTTAGGTCAGGACATATACTATGGCTACACCTTC. The variable domain in full, completed from reference TRBV7-2 and TRBJ1-2, reads GAGVSQSPSNKVTEKGKDVELRCDPISGHTALYWYRQSLGQGLEFLIYFQGNSAPDKSGLPSDRFSAERTGGSVSTLTIQRTQQEDSAVYLCASSLGQDIYYGYTFGSGTRLTVV.

This clone was counted a few times. This chain joins TRBV20-1 and TRBJ1-2; D ambiguous. The CDR3 is 13 residues long. The V gene's germline CDR1 is DFQATT and CDR2 SNEGSKA (reference sequence). The ends were cut back, 3 bases at V and 6 bases at J, with 14 bases in the middle. CDR3 coding DNA: TGCAGTGCTAGTGAGTCAGTGGTTAATGGCTACACCTTC. It is translated as CSASESVVNGYTF.

J is TRBJ1-1 and V is TRBV19, with D perhaps TRBD1 (6 bases). Germline loops: CDR1 LNHDA, CDR2 SQIVND (reference sequence). V lost 3 bases and J 3 bases, leaving 8 bases between the germline ends. The CDR3 spans 13 residues. CDR3 sequence (DNA): TGTGCCAGTAGTATGGACAGTCACACTGAAGCTTTCTTT. It translates to CASSMDSHTEAFF.

This clone has a handful of counts. This chain connects TRBV18 to TRBJ1-5; 12 nucleotides line up with TRBD1. Germline assignment: CDR1 KGHSH and CDR2 LQKENI. The CDR3 contains 17 residues. Trimming at V came to 4 bases and at J to 4 bases, leaving 8 bases not matched to a gene. CDR3 in amino acids: CASSLGQGAGGNQPQHF. The DNA of the CDR3 is TGTGCCAGCTCACTGGGACAGGGGGCTGGAGGAAATCAGCCCCAGCATTTT.

DNA for the CDR3: TGCGCCAGCAGCTGGGGGGTAGGAGAAGGGGCGCGGACTGAAGCTTTCTTT. Translation: CASSWGVGEGARTEAFF. The gene calls are TRBV5-1 and TRBJ1-1; a possible D gene is TRBD1 (5 bases). The V end was cut by 3 bases, the J end by 5 bases, with 23 bases between. The germline V gene has CDR1 SGHRS and CDR2 YFSETQ. This CDR3 comprises 17 residues. The variable domain in full, with the rest retrieved from reference TRBV5-1 and TRBJ1-1, is KAGVTQTPRYLIKTRGQQVTLSCSPISGHRSVSWYQQTPGQGLQFLFEYFSETQRNKGNFPGRFSGRQFSNSRSEMNVSTLELGDSALYLCASSWGVGEGARTEAFFGQGTRLTVV.

As regards this clone: Mismatch with germline at one junction end may stem from a read error. CDR3 region: CTSSSRTGNTEAFF. For the CDR3, the DNA is TGTACCAGCAGTTCCCGGACGGGAAACACTGAAGCTTTCTTT. This rearrangement joins TRBV6-5 to TRBJ1-1; no firm D call. The CDR3 sequence is 14 residues long. Germline assignment: CDR1 MNHEY and CDR2 SVGAGI.

CDR3 sequence reads: CASSGPGWGNQPQHF. The CDR3 DNA sequence: TGTGCCAGCTCCGGCCCGGGATGGGGCAATCAGCCCCAGCATTTT. V usage is TRBV18 and J usage is TRBJ1-5, with D unclear. Trimming shortened V by 6 bases and J by 2 bases, and 14 bases separated the two germline ends. The germline gives CDR1 KGHSH, CDR2 LQKENI. The CDR3 spans 15 residues.

V gene TRBV4-3 combines with J gene TRBJ1-1, with TRBD1 as a possible D gene (6 bases). The CDR3 is 13 residues long. The V and J ends lost 0 bases and 7 bases respectively, with 9 bases between them. Looked up from germline, CDR1 is LGHNA and CDR2 is YSLEER. The CDR3 protein is CASSQEQGREAFF. DNA of the CDR3: TGCGCCAGCAGCCAAGAACAGGGCCGTGAAGCTTTCTTT.

The rearrangement links TRBV10-2 to TRBJ2-3, with D maybe TRBD2 (6 bases). There are 17 residues in the CDR3. Trimming took 0 bases from V and 0 from J, leaving 13 bases between them. Germline CDR1 WSHSY, CDR2 SAAADI. The CDR3 coding sequence is TGCGCCAGCAGTGAGTCCCGACGTGGGGGGAGCACAGATACGCAGTATTTT. Its translation: CASSESRRGGSTDTQYF.

CDR3 in amino acids: CASSAEGVSYGYTF. CDR3 DNA: TGTGCCAGCAGCGCTGAGGGGGTTTCCTATGGCTACACCTTC. The chain recombines TRBV5-6 with TRBJ1-2; D perhaps matches TRBD1 (6 bases). CDR3 size: 14 residues. Germline CDR1 reads SGHDT; CDR2 reads YYEEEE. Trimming took 4 bases from V and 4 from J, leaving 14 bases between them. The complete variable domain, with remaining parts taken from reference TRBV5-6 and TRBJ1-2, reads DAGVTQSPTHLIKTRGQQVTLRCSPKSGHDTVSWYQQALGQGPQFIFQYYEEEERQRGNFPDRFSGHQFPNYSSELNVNALLLGDSALYLCASSAEGVSYGYTFGSGTRLTVV.

This clone came up once. The chain links TRBV4-3 to TRBJ2-2, with 8 bases fitting TRBD1. CDR3 length: 15 amino acids. Trimming cost V 0 bases and J 7 bases; bases outside gene matches: 4. CDR1 is LGHNA, CDR2 YSLEER, per germline. The CDR3 DNA reads TGCGCCAGCAGCCAAGAGAGGACAGGGTACGGGGAGCTGTTTTTT. Protein sequence: CASSQERTGYGELFF.

The chain couples TRBV7-2 to TRBJ1-4; a possible D gene is TRBD1 (5 bases). Germline V gene sequence: CDR1 SGHTA, CDR2 FQGNSA. The V end lost 1 base, the J end lost 7 bases, and 10 bases lay between the germline ends. This CDR3 is 14 amino acids long. The CDR3 loop is CASSLGRASEKLFF. In DNA, the CDR3 is TGTGCCAGCAGCTTAGGCAGGGCGAGTGAAAAACTGTTTTTT. The full variable domain, in which reference TRBV7-2 and TRBJ1-4 provide the parts outside the CDR3, is GAGVSQSPSNKVTEKGKDVELRCDPISGHTALYWYRQSLGQGLEFLIYFQGNSAPDKSGLPSDRFSAERTGGSVSTLTIQRTQQEDSAVYLCASSLGRASEKLFFGSGTQLSVL.

This clone has a handful of counts. The rearrangement links TRBV7-9 to TRBJ1-1, with D possibly matching TRBD1 (6 bases). Germline loops: CDR1 SEHNR, CDR2 FQNEAQ (reference sequence). This CDR3 has 12 residues. Between the trimmed V and J ends, which lost 5 bases and 11 bases, there was a span of 15 bases. The chain's CDR3 is CASSHSQGWAFF. As DNA, the CDR3 is TGTGCCAGCAGCCACAGCCAGGGGTGGGCTTTCTTT.

This clone was observed a handful of times. The chain links TRBV6-5 to TRBJ2-7, with TRBD1 matching 9 bases. The CDR3 spans 15 residues. The V gene's germline CDR1 is MNHEY and CDR2 SVGAGI. V lost 5 bases and J lost 2; bases outside the gene matches: 7. The CDR3 loop reads CASSLAGTGTYEQYF. As DNA, the CDR3 is TGTGCCAGCAGTCTAGCCGGGACAGGGACCTACGAGCAGTACTTC.

This chain links TRBV4-1 with TRBJ1-3; TRBD1 matches at 9 bases. V gave up 4 bases and J gave up 4 bases; unmatched junction bases: 5. The CDR3 runs to 15 residues. Germline-derived CDR1 and CDR2 are MGHRA and YSYEKL. CDR3 sequence (DNA): TGCGCCAGCAGCCCAGGACAGGGGAGAGGAAACACCATATATTTT. The encoded protein is CASSPGQGRGNTIYF.

This clone was detected once. The chain links TRBV10-2 to TRBJ2-5; 10 bases are a match to TRBD1. V shed 6 bases, J shed 6 bases, and the junction held 10 bases outside the gene matches. This CDR3 contains 15 residues. In germline, CDR1 is WSHSY, CDR2 SAAADI. The CDR3 protein is CASSSGQGVGKTQYF. The CDR3 nucleotides are TGCGCCAGCAGCTCCGGACAGGGGGTTGGTAAGACCCAGTACTTC.

With respect to this clone: The same CDR3 arises from other DNA sequences in this sample as well. This chain links TRBV7-2 with TRBJ1-5; no definite D call. Trimming removed 3 bases at V and 6 bases at J, with 12 bases between. CDR3 size: 14 residues. Germline V gene lookup returns CDR1 SGHTA and CDR2 FQGNSA. This CDR3 reads CASSLVGAPQPQHF. The CDR3 nucleotides read TGTGCCAGCAGCTTGGTGGGAGCCCCTCAGCCCCAGCATTTT.

V is TRBV7-9 and J is TRBJ1-2; 7 bases line up with TRBD1. CDR3 length: 13 amino acids. The V and J ends lost 4 bases and 8 bases, in that order; junction bases with no gene match: 7. Germline CDR1 reads SEHNR; CDR2 reads FQNEAQ (reference sequence). CDR3 region: CASSSTGEHGYTF. The CDR3 DNA is TGTGCCAGCAGCTCTACAGGGGAGCACGGCTACACCTTC.